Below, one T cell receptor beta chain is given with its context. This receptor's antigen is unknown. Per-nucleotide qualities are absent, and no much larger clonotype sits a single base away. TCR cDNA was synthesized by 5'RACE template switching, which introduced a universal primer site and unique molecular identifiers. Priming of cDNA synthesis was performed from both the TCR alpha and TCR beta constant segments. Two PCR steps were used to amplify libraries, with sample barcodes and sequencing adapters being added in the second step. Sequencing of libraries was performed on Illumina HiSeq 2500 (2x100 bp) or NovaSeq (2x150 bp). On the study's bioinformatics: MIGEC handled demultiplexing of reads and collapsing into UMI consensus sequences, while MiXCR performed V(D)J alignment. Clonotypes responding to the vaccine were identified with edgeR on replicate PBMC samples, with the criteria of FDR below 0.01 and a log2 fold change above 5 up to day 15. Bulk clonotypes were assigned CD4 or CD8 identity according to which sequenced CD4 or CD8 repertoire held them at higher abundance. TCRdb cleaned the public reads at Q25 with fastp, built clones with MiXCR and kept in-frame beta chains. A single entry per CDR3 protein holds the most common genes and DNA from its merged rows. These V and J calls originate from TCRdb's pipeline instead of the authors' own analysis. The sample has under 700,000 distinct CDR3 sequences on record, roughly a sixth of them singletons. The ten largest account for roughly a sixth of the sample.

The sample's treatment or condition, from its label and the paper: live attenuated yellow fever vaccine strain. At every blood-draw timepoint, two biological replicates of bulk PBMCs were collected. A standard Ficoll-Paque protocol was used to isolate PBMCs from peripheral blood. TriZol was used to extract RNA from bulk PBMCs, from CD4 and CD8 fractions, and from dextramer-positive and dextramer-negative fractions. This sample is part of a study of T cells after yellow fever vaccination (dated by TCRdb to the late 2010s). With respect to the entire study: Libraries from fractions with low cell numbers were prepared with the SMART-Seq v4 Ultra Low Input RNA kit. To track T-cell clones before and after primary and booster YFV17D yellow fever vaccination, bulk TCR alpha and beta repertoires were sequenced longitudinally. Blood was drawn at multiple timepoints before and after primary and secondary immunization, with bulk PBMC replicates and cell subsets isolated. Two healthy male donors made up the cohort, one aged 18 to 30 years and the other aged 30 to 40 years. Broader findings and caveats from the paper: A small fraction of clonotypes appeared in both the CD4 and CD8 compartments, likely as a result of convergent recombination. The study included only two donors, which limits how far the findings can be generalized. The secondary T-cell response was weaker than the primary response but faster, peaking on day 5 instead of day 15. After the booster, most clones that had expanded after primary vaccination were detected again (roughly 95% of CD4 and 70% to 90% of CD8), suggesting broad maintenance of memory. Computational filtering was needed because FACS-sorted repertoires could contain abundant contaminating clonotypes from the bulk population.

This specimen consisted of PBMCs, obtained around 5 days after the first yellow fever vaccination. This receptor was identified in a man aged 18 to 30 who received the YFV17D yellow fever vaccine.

The base sequence is TGTGCCAGCAGGGAGGGGGTTTCGAACACCGGGGAGCTGTTTTTT. Its amino acids are CASREGVSNTGELFF. The chain joins TRBV7-8 to TRBJ2-2, with the D segment possibly TRBD1 or TRBD2, each aligning over 6 bases. The germline ends are 11 bases apart after V is trimmed by 6 bases and J by 0 bases. CDR1 and CDR2 were assigned from the germline V gene as SGHVS and FQNEAQ. The CDR3 holds 15 amino acids from the cysteine to the phenylalanine. The kept DNA is CDR3 alone, 45 bases in frame from the first base.